A selection of T cell receptor beta chains follows, all from one sample in a study of blood T cells in healthy people across ages. TCRdb itself ran the 5' RACE reads through MiXCR, one entry per CDR3 protein. Found here are some 1.5 million distinct CDR3 sequences, over 25% of them singletons; the top ten hold approximately 7.7%. Material for sequencing was blood. The receptors were gathered from a woman in her 30s in good health. CDR3s include the opening cysteine and the closing phenylalanine or tryptophan. The D gene is left open where the match is weak. The listing skips clone size in some rows; elsewhere it reads once, few, many or a size class.

v_call	j_call	d_call	clone_size	cdr3_nt	cdr3_aa
TRBV6-5	TRBJ1-2	NA	NA	TGTGCCAGCAGTTACGCTCAGGGGAAGGGCGGCTACACCTTC	CASSYAQGKGGYTF
TRBV21-1	TRBJ1-1	NA	NA	TGTGCCAGCCGCAAAAGGAAGGGCCGGGACACTGAAGCTTTCTTT	CASRKRKGRDTEAFF
TRBV29-1	TRBJ2-1	TRBD1	many	TGCAGCGAGCAGGGGGCGCCCAATGAGCAGTTCTTC	CSEQGAPNEQFF
TRBV7-9	TRBJ2-1	NA	NA	TGTGCCAGCAGCTTCCGCCAGTTCAATGAGCAGTTCTTC	CASSFRQFNEQFF
TRBV12-3/TRBV12-4	TRBJ2-1	TRBD2	NA	TGTGCCAGCAGTTTCAGGACTAGCGGGAGAAAGGACAATGAGCAGTTCTTC	CASSFRTSGRKDNEQFF
TRBV29-1	TRBJ2-1	NA	NA	TGCAGCGTTGAGCTAGCCGATGAGCAGTTCTTC	CSVELADEQFF
TRBV9	TRBJ2-2	NA	few	TGTGCCAGCAGCCCAGTAGCGCAGGGTCGTTCCGGGGAGCTGTTTTTT	CASSPVAQGRSGELFF
TRBV7-2	TRBJ1-1	NA	NA	TGTGCCAGTGGGAGATTCATGAACACTGAAGCTTTCTTT	CASGRFMNTEAFF
TRBV6-5	TRBJ1-5	NA	NA	TGTGCCAGCAATTACGTACGTAATCAGCCCCAGCATTTT	CASNYVRNQPQHF
TRBV12-3/TRBV12-4	TRBJ1-2	NA	few	TGTGCCAGCAGTTTAAGGGGAGTGGTTGGTGGCTACACCTTC	CASSLRGVVGGYTF
TRBV5-1	TRBJ1-2	NA	many	TGCGCCAGCAGCTTGGGTAATCGGGACATAGGAGGCTACACCTTC	CASSLGNRDIGGYTF
TRBV28	TRBJ2-7	TRBD2	many	TGTGCCAGCAGCCTACTAGCGGGGTCTCGCGAGCAGTACTTC	CASSLLAGSREQYF
TRBV15	TRBJ2-3	NA	NA	TGTGCCACCAGCAGAGGGTCTCCGGGGATTGATACGCAGTATTTT	CATSRGSPGIDTQYF
TRBV7-9	TRBJ1-2	NA	few	TGTGCCAGCAGCTTAGGGGGGGGACATCCCTCCTTTAACTATGGCTACACCTTC	CASSLGGGHPSFNYGYTF
TRBV24-1	TRBJ1-2	NA	few	TGTGCCACCAGTGACAACAGGGATGGCTACACCTTC	CATSDNRDGYTF
TRBV6-1	TRBJ1-4	TRBD1	NA	TGTGCCAGCAGACTAAGACAGGGTCCTAATGAAAAACTGTTTTTT	CASRLRQGPNEKLFF
TRBV20-1	TRBJ2-3	NA	NA	TGCAGTGCTCCCCCCTTAATATTCACAGATACGCAGTATTTT	CSAPPLIFTDTQYF
TRBV7-2	TRBJ2-1	TRBD2	once	TGTGCCAGCAGCTTAAGGAGCGGGGGGCCTAATGAGCAGTTCTTC	CASSLRSGGPNEQFF
TRBV4-3	TRBJ2-1	TRBD2	NA	TGCGCCAGCAGCCAAGAACCTAGCGGGGGGTACAATGAGCAGTTCTTC	CASSQEPSGGYNEQFF
TRBV28	TRBJ2-5	NA	many	TGTGCCAGCAGCTCCGGAACAGAGACCCAGTACTTC	CASSSGTETQYF
TRBV20-1	TRBJ2-1	NA	few	TGCAGTGCTAGAGATCTAGAGGTAGCTCGCTACAATGAGCAGTTCTTC	CSARDLEVARYNEQFF
TRBV2	TRBJ1-2	NA	few	TGTGCCACCTCAATCTCGGGTTATGATGGCTACACCTTC	CATSISGYDGYTF
TRBV20-1	TRBJ2-1	NA	NA	TGCAGTGCTAGTTGGGGAGGTCAAGGCAATGAGCAGTTCTTC	CSASWGGQGNEQFF
TRBV7-9	TRBJ2-1	TRBD2	many	TGTGCCAGCAGCAAACTAGCGGGAGTCCCTTGGAATGAGCAGTTCTTC	CASSKLAGVPWNEQFF
TRBV29-1	TRBJ2-4	TRBD1	NA	TGCAGCGTTGAACGCGGGACAGGGGCGATCTACAATGAGCAGTACTTC	CSVERGTGAIYNEQYF
TRBV6-5	TRBJ2-5	TRBD2	many	TGTGCCAGCAGGCCTATTGGGAGCGGGGAAGAGACCCAGTACTTC	CASRPIGSGEETQYF
TRBV12-3/TRBV12-4	TRBJ1-3	NA	NA	TGTGCCAGCAGCAAAGGGGGTGGAAACACCATATATTTT	CASSKGGGNTIYF
TRBV24-1	TRBJ1-5	NA	few	TGTGCCACCAGTGGGCACGGCCCCAATCAGCCCCAGCATTTT	CATSGHGPNQPQHF
TRBV7-2	TRBJ2-1	TRBD2	few	TGTGCCAGCAGCTCCGGGAGGGGGGAGACCCAGTTCTTC	CASSSGRGETQFF
TRBV28	TRBJ2-4	NA	few	TGTGCCAGCAGCCCGACGGGGGAGGCCAAAAACATTCAGTACTTC	CASSPTGEAKNIQYF
TRBV20-1	TRBJ2-7	NA	many	TGCAGTGCCACTGGAACTCCCTACGAGCAGTACTTC	CSATGTPYEQYF
TRBV29-1	TRBJ1-2	NA	few	TGCAGCGTTGTCCCCTCGGGGGGAGGAGGGGGCTACACCTTC	CSVVPSGGGGGYTF
TRBV12-3/TRBV12-4	TRBJ1-6	TRBD1	NA	TGTGCCAGCAGTTTAAGGACAGGGGGTCACCATTCACCCCTCCACTTT	CASSLRTGGHHSPLHF
TRBV11-2	TRBJ2-1	TRBD2	few	TGTGCCAGCAGCTTAGTTCTAGCGGGAGGGCCAGTTGAGCAGTTCTTC	CASSLVLAGGPVEQFF
TRBV7-2	TRBJ2-1	TRBD2	NA	TGTGCCAGCAGCCACCGACTAGCGGGATGGTATGAGCAGTTCTTC	CASSHRLAGWYEQFF
TRBV28	TRBJ1-2	NA	NA	TGTGCCAGCAGCATGGACAGCACTTATGGCTACACCTTC	CASSMDSTYGYTF
TRBV6-2/TRBV6-3	TRBJ2-2	NA	once	TGTGCCAGCAGTTACGTGGCGGGCGTGGACGGGGAGCTGTTTTTT	CASSYVAGVDGELFF
TRBV12-3/TRBV12-4	TRBJ2-3	TRBD2	few	TGTGCCAGCAACCCCCCTCTGGGGGGGAGGGGCACAGATACGCAGTATTTT	CASNPPLGGRGTDTQYF
TRBV20-1	TRBJ2-5	NA	few	TGCAGTGCTAGAGATCCCGATGGAGAGACCCAGTACTTC	CSARDPDGETQYF
TRBV7-2	TRBJ1-2	NA	NA	TGTGCCAGCAGCTTCGGGGGGCAAGAGGCGAACTATGGCTACACCTTC	CASSFGGQEANYGYTF
TRBV20-1	TRBJ2-7	TRBD2	NA	TGCAGTGCTCCGGGACTAGCGGCCTACAATGAGCAGTACTTC	CSAPGLAAYNEQYF